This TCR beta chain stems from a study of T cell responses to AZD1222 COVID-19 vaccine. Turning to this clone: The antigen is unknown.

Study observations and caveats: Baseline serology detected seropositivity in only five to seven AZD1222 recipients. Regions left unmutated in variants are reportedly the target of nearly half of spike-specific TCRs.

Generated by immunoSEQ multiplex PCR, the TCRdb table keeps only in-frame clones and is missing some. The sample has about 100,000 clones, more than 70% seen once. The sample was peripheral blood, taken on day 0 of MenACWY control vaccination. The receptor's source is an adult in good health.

The DNA for the CDR3 is TGTGCCAGCAGCCCAACGGAGGTAAACACCGGGGAGCTGTTTTTT. The encoded protein is CASSPTEVNTGELFF. This chain joins TRBV5-5 and TRBJ2-2; maybe TRBD2 (5 bases). Looked up from germline, CDR1 is SGHKS and CDR2 is YYEKEE (reference sequence). CDR3 length equals 15 residues. V lost 4 bases and J lost 2, with 12 bases in between.